The clone carrying this T cell receptor (beta chain) was found once. Its antigen is undetermined. Sequencing was performed with immunoSEQ multiplex PCR; in TCRdb, only in-frame clones are kept and a portion is missing. Among roughly 99,000 clones listed, less than 95% were seen once. This sample was taken from a study of OX40 agonist ivuxolimab in advanced cancers. CDR3 size: 14 residues. Trimming shortened V by 5 bases and J by 0 bases, and 8 bases separated the two germline ends. Germline V gene data show CDR1 as SEHNR and CDR2 as FQNEAQ (reference sequence). Broader study findings: Expanded clones belonging to CD8+ T cells outnumbered, on average, those of CD4+.

The sequenced sample was CD4+ or CD8+ T cells sorted from blood, obtained in a trial of the OX40 agonist ivuxolimab. The chain is built from TRBV7-9 and TRBJ1-5; no definite D call. This receptor was obtained from an adult with an advanced solid tumor such as melanoma, head and neck, liver or kidney cancer. CDR3 residues: CASSPTYSNQPQHF. The CDR3 DNA follows: TGTGCCAGCAGCCCTACCTATAGCAATCAGCCCCAGCATTTT.